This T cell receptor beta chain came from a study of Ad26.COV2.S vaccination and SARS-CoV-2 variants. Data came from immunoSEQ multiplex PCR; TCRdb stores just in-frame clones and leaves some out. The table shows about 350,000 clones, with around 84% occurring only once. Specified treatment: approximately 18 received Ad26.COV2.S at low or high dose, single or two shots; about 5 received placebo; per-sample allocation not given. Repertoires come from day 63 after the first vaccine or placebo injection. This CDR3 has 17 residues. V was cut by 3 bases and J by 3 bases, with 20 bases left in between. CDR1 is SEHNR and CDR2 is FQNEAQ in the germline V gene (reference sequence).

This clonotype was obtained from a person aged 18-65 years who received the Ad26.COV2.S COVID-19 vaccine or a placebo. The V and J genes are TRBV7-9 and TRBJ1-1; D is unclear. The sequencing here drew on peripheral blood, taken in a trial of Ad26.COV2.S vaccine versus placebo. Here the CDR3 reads CASSFLLDPRTDTEAFF. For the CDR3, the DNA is TGTGCCAGCAGCTTTTTGCTAGACCCACGAACAGACACTGAAGCTTTCTTT.